Following are 27 T cell receptor beta chains from one sample sequenced in a study of human T cells and chemical hapten exposure (dated by TCRdb to the early 2020s). Total RNA was isolated from unfractionated whole blood collected in Tempus Blood RNA tubes. The library was prepared using 5' RACE. The instrument given in TCRdb is Illumina MiSeq. TCRdb reprocessed the public reads (quality trimming at Q25 with fastp, clone calling with MiXCR) and kept in-frame beta chains. Each entry is one CDR3 protein sequence, shown with its most common DNA and genes. This sample is represented by approximately 150,000 distinct CDR3 sequences; approximately 4% of them were singletons. Of the sample, over 1.1% falls within the top ten clones. The receptors derive from a female donor in good health.

The table lists this clonotype with many counts. V gene TRBV27 combines with J gene TRBJ1-1; tentatively, D is TRBD1 (5 bases). V lost 4 bases and J 0 bases, leaving 12 bases between the germline ends. Germline lookup yields CDR1 MNHEY and CDR2 SMNVEV (reference sequence). The CDR3 spans 15 residues. The CDR3 nucleotides are TGTGCCAGCAGTTCCTGGGACCGAGTGAACACTGAAGCTTTCTTT. It encodes CASSSWDRVNTEAFF.

This clonotype was seen at least ten times. This chain uses TRBV29-1 with TRBJ1-2; D remains unclear. The CDR3 is 12 residues long. Trimming removed 7 bases from V and 0 bases from J, with 9 bases in between. The germline V gene encodes CDR1 SQVTM and CDR2 ANQGSEA. The CDR3 nucleotides read TGCAGCGGTGGATCCACTAACTATGGCTACACCTTC. This encodes CSGGSTNYGYTF.

This clonotype turned up a few times. This chain connects TRBV20-1 to TRBJ2-1; TRBD2 matches at 15 bases. This CDR3 is built from 19 residues. The ends lost 0 bases at V and 3 bases at J; junction bases unmatched: 9. Per germline, CDR1 DFQATT and CDR2 SNEGSKA (reference sequence). The CDR3 sequence is CSARDVGLAGGRGYNEQFF. CDR3 DNA: TGCAGTGCTAGAGATGTGGGACTAGCGGGGGGTCGGGGCTACAATGAGCAGTTCTTC.

There are many counts of this clonotype. The rearrangement joins TRBV5-6 to TRBJ2-3; D may be TRBD2 (6 bases). CDR3 size: 16 residues. V lost 0 bases to trimming and J lost 0 bases, with 11 bases between them. Germline CDR1 and CDR2: SGHDT and YYEEEE. The CDR3 reads CASSLEVGGSTDTQYF. CDR3 nucleotides: TGTGCCAGCAGCTTGGAGGTCGGGGGAAGCACAGATACGCAGTATTTT.

This clonotype was picked up a small number of times. The chain combines TRBV12-3 or TRBV12-4 with TRBJ1-2; D is ambiguous. This CDR3 comprises 18 residues. The V gene lost 8 bases and the J gene lost 3 bases, with 28 bases spanning the gap. CDR3 DNA sequence: TGTGCCAGCTTTGGTGGGTCCTCGGCTTATTCACCTTACTATGGCTACACCTTC. This codes for CASFGGSSAYSPYYGYTF.

The gene calls are TRBV13 and TRBJ1-1, with TRBD1 identical over 12 bases. Per germline, CDR1 PRHDT and CDR2 FYEKMQ (reference sequence). This CDR3 region has 15 residues. J was trimmed by 8 bases and V by 0 bases; bases with no gene match: 4. The CDR3 region has the DNA TGTGCCAGCAGCTTAGGCCCCGGGACAGGGGGCGAAGCTTTCTTT. Translation gives CASSLGPGTGGEAFF.

At least ten counts were recorded for this clonotype. The gene calls are TRBV13 and TRBJ2-1; 10 bases match TRBD2. The CDR3 sequence is 15 residues long. Losses at the gene ends were 2 bases for V and 7 bases for J; bases not matched to a gene: 5. Germline CDR1 is PRHDT and CDR2 is FYEKMQ (reference sequence). The chain's CDR3 is CASSLPSGGLNEQFF. CDR3 in DNA: TGTGCCAGCAGCTTACCTAGCGGGGGTCTAAATGAGCAGTTCTTC.

This clonotype has a count of ten or more. This rearrangement joins TRBV5-4 to TRBJ1-1, with a tentative D call TRBD1 (6 bases). The CDR3 runs to 13 residues. Germline assignment: CDR1 SGHNT and CDR2 YYREEE (reference sequence). V was trimmed by 5 bases and J by 2 bases, leaving 10 bases between them. The CDR3 nucleotides are TGTGCCAGCAGACCACAGGGTAACACTGAAGCTTTCTTT. Its protein is CASRPQGNTEAFF. Full variable domain (outside the CDR3, taken from reference TRBV5-4 and TRBJ1-1): ETGVTQSPTHLIKTRGQQVTLRCSSQSGHNTVSWYQQALGQGPQFIFQYYREEENGRGNFPPRFSGLQFPNYSSELNVNALELDDSALYLCASRPQGNTEAFFGQGTRLTVV.

Ten or more counts support this clonotype. The V and J genes are TRBV3-1 and TRBJ2-1, with 8 bases lining up with TRBD2. The germline V gene encodes CDR1 LGHDT and CDR2 YNNKEL (reference sequence). Losses at the gene ends were 4 bases for V and 5 bases for J; bases not matched to a gene: 7. The CDR3 has 15 residues. CDR3 bases: TGTGCCAGCAGCCCCCCGGGGGGGCCTAACAATGAGCAGTTCTTC. This sequence encodes CASSPPGGPNNEQFF.

Only a few counts were recorded for this clonotype. The chain employs TRBV5-1 and TRBJ1-6; the match to TRBD1 covers 8 bases. Germline V gene lookup returns CDR1 SGHRS and CDR2 YFSETQ. J lost 10 bases, V lost 5 bases, and 14 bases had no gene match. The CDR3 is 16 amino acids. The CDR3 DNA reads TGCGCCAGCAGTTCAATTCCCGGGACAGGAAAATCACCCCTCCACTTT. Translating gives CASSSIPGTGKSPLHF.

This clonotype was recorded at least ten times. CDR3: CASTKRRTGELFF. CDR3 coding DNA: TGTGCCAGCACCAAGCGCAGAACCGGGGAGCTGTTTTTT. The V call is TRBV12-3 or TRBV12-4, the J call TRBJ2-2; D not resolved. V lost 7 bases and J 5 bases, leaving 11 bases between the germline ends. This CDR3 region has 13 residues.

This clonotype was detected many times. The genes are TRBV5-4 and TRBJ2-5; 11 bases map to TRBD2. The length of the CDR3 is 16 residues. The junction had 9 bases not matched to a gene; V was cut back by 3 bases and J by 5 bases. Germline-derived CDR1 and CDR2 are SGHNT and YYREEE (reference sequence). The DNA for the CDR3 is TGTGCCAGCAGCTCACTAGCGGGGGCCCTGGGTGAGACCCAGTACTTC. It encodes CASSSLAGALGETQYF.

This clonotype was observed at least ten times. The CDR3 region is CASKPTGFSYEQYF. CDR3 sequence (DNA): TGTGCCAGCAAACCAACAGGGTTCTCCTACGAGCAGTACTTC. The rearrangement joins TRBV2 to TRBJ2-7; TRBD1 might be the D (6 bases). V was pared by 7 bases and J by 0 bases, with 13 bases between. This CDR3 region has 14 residues. Germline values: CDR1 SNHLY, CDR2 FYNNEI.

The V gene is TRBV12-3 or TRBV12-4, the J gene TRBJ2-1; 7 nucleotides line up with TRBD1. Losses at the gene ends were 1 base for V and 14 bases for J; bases not matched to a gene: 8. This CDR3 spans 13 amino acids. The CDR3 nucleotides read TGTGCCAGCAGTTTAGGATCAGACAGGGAAGAGTTCTTC. This translates into CASSLGSDREEFF.

This clonotype was found many times. The chain recombines TRBV20-1 with TRBJ1-1; D is unresolved. Trimming left V 5 bases short and J 1 base short, with 14 bases between. CDR1 and CDR2 from the germline V gene are DFQATT and SNEGSKA (reference sequence). The CDR3 contains 14 residues. The chain's CDR3 is CSAPGRKPNTEAFF. The CDR3 DNA follows: TGCAGTGCTCCCGGACGGAAACCGAACACTGAAGCTTTCTTT.

At least ten counts were recorded for this clonotype. This chain uses TRBV12-3 or TRBV12-4 with TRBJ1-1, with TRBD1 as a possible D gene (6 bases). V lost 6 bases and J lost 1, with 18 bases in between. The CDR3 sequence is 16 residues long. This CDR3 reads CASSPGGGARNTEAFF. In DNA form, the CDR3 reads TGTGCCAGCAGCCCCGGGGGGGGGGCGAGGAACACTGAAGCTTTCTTT.

A note on this clonotype: This could be a read error, since a much larger clone is one nucleotide away. V is TRBV28 and J is TRBJ2-7, with 7 bases identical to TRBD1. This CDR3 contains 13 residues. The V segment lost 6 bases and the J segment 7 bases; nucleotides outside the gene matches: 9. CDR1 and CDR2 from the germline V gene are MDHEN and SYDVKM. The CDR3 loop reads CASSSWDSGEQYF. CDR3 nucleotides: TGTGCCAGCAGCAGTTGGGACAGCGGAGAGCAGTACTTC.

This clonotype was observed many times. The rearrangement links TRBV3-1 to TRBJ1-2; 7 bases are shared with TRBD1. The V gene end was trimmed by 0 bases and the J gene end by 0 bases; junction bases not matched to a gene: 13. The CDR3 runs 19 residues. CDR1 and CDR2 from the germline V gene are LGHDT and YNNKEL (reference sequence). The CDR3 region is CASSQELGRGRVPNYGYTF. CDR3 DNA: TGTGCCAGCAGCCAAGAATTGGGCAGGGGGAGGGTCCCTAACTATGGCTACACCTTC.

This clonotype was seen many times. The chain combines TRBV3-1 with TRBJ1-6, with TRBD1 identical over 7 bases. The V gene's germline CDR1 is LGHDT and CDR2 YNNKEL (reference sequence). The junction had 4 bases not matched to a gene; V was cut back by 4 bases and J by 4 bases. This CDR3 has 15 residues. CDR3 DNA sequence: TGTGCCAGCAGCCTCGGACAGGCTTATAATTCACCCCTCCACTTT. The encoded protein is CASSLGQAYNSPLHF.

This clonotype came up many times. The rearrangement links TRBV20-1 to TRBJ1-1; tentatively, D is TRBD1 (6 bases). Trimming shortened V by 0 bases and J by 3 bases, and 14 bases separated the two germline ends. This CDR3 spans 15 amino acids. Germline CDR1 DFQATT, CDR2 SNEGSKA (reference sequence). In DNA form, the CDR3 reads TGCAGTGCTAGAGATAGGACAGCCGGGGACACTGAAGCTTTCTTT. Its translation: CSARDRTAGDTEAFF.

This clonotype was seen repeatedly, ten times or more. The chain has TRBV4-3 and TRBJ1-1; D gene uncertain. This CDR3 contains 13 residues. CDR1 and CDR2 from the germline V gene are LGHNA and YSLEER. CDR3: CAGSRALGTEAFF. As DNA, the CDR3 is TGCGCAGGGAGCCGGGCTTTGGGCACTGAAGCTTTCTTT.

This clonotype was observed at least ten times. The chain joins TRBV5-5 to TRBJ2-2; 13 bases are a match to TRBD2. Germline V gene data show CDR1 as SGHKS and CDR2 as YYEKEE (reference sequence). V gave up 4 bases and J gave up 5 bases; unmatched junction bases: 8. The CDR3 has 17 amino acids. The CDR3 reads CASSLTSGGARTGELFF. The DNA of the CDR3 is TGTGCCAGCAGCCTTACTAGCGGGGGGGCTCGGACCGGGGAGCTGTTTTTT.

This clonotype showed up many times. The J gene is TRBJ2-1, the V gene TRBV12-3 or TRBV12-4, with D perhaps given as TRBD1 or TRBD2 (5 bases each). CDR3 length: 13 amino acids. V was cut by 0 bases and J by 7 bases, with 7 bases left in between. The CDR3 DNA is TGTGCCAGCAGTTTAGCGGGGGAGAATGAGCAGTTCTTC. Translation: CASSLAGENEQFF.

A few counts support this clonotype. V and J are TRBV6-5 and TRBJ2-2; D remains ambiguous. The CDR3 is 15 amino acids. Germline V CDR1 and CDR2: MNHEY, SVGAGI. V lost 6 bases and J lost 0, with 11 bases in between. The DNA for the CDR3 is TGTGCCAGCAGCCTCCTAGGACCGAACACCGGGGAGCTGTTTTTT. This encodes CASSLLGPNTGELFF.

The sample holds many counts of this clonotype. The chain uses TRBV7-3 and TRBJ2-3; weak D call: TRBD2 (6 bases). The CDR3 consists of 13 residues. Germline V gene data show CDR1 as SGHTA and CDR2 as FQGTGA. The V end lost 6 bases, the J end lost 4 bases, and 11 bases lay between the germline ends. CDR3 region: CASSSGVSDTQYF. The CDR3 DNA is TGTGCCAGCAGTTCGGGGGTATCAGATACGCAGTATTTT.

The table lists this clonotype with many counts. The genes are TRBV7-2 and TRBJ2-7, with 12 bases that match TRBD2. This CDR3 is built from 15 residues. Germline-derived CDR1 and CDR2 are SGHTA and FQGNSA. After removal of 5 bases from V and 4 bases from J, the junction contained 6 bases not matched to a gene. The CDR3 region is CASSTGLAGRYEQYF. The CDR3 nucleotides are TGTGCCAGCAGCACCGGACTAGCGGGGCGATACGAGCAGTACTTC. Full variable domain (remainder filled in from reference TRBV7-2 and TRBJ2-7): GAGVSQSPSNKVTEKGKDVELRCDPISGHTALYWYRQSLGQGLEFLIYFQGNSAPDKSGLPSDRFSAERTGGSVSTLTIQRTQQEDSAVYLCASSTGLAGRYEQYFGPGTRLTVT.

This clonotype was counted at least ten times. The chain joins TRBV15 to TRBJ2-6; D possibly corresponds to TRBD1 (6 bases). CDR3 size: 16 residues. Trimming took off 0 bases at V and 1 base at J, with 7 bases between the two ends. Germline V gene lookup returns CDR1 LNHNV and CDR2 YYDKDF (reference sequence). The CDR3 nucleotides are TGTGCCACCAGCAGAGACCAGGGGTCTGGGGCCAACGTCCTGACTTTC. Encoded protein: CATSRDQGSGANVLTF.